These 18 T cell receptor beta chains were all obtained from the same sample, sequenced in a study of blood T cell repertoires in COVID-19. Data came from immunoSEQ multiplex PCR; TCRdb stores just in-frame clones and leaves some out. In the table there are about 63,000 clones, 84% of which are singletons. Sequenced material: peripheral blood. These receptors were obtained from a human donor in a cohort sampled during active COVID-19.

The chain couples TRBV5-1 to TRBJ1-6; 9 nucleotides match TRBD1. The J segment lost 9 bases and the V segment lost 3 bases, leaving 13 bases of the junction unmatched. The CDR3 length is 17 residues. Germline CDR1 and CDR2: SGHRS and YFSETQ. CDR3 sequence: CASSSLATGQGFSPLHF. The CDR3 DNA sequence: TGCGCCAGCAGCTCCCTGGCCACGGGACAGGGCTTTTCACCCCTCCACTTT. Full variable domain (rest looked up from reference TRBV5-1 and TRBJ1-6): KAGVTQTPRYLIKTRGQQVTLSCSPISGHRSVSWYQQTPGQGLQFLFEYFSETQRNKGNFPGRFSGRQFSNSRSEMNVSTLELGDSALYLCASSSLATGQGFSPLHFGNGTRLTVT.

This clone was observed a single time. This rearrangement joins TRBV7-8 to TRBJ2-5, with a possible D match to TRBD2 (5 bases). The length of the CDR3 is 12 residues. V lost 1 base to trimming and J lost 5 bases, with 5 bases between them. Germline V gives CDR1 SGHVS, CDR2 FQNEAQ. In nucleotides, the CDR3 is TGTGCCAGCAGCTTAGAGCGGGAGACCCAGTACTTC. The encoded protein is CASSLERETQYF.

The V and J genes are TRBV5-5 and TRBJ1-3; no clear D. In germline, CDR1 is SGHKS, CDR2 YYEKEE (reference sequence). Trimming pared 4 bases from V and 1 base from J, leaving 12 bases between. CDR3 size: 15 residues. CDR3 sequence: CASSLITGSGNTIYF. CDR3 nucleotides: TGTGCCAGCAGCCTCATCACGGGATCTGGAAACACCATATATTTT.

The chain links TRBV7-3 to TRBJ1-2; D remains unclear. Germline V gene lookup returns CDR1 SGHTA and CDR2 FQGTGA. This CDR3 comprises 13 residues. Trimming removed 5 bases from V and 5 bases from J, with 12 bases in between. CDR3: CASSPIPGYGYTF. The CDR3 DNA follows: TGTGCCAGCAGCCCAATCCCGGGGTATGGCTACACCTTC.

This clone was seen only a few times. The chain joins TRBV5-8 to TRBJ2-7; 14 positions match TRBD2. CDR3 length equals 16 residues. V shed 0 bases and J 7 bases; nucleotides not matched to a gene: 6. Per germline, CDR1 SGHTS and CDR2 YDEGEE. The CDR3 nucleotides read TGTGCCAGCAGCTTGGGACTAGCGGGAGGGTTCGGGGAGCAGTACTTC. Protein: CASSLGLAGGFGEQYF.

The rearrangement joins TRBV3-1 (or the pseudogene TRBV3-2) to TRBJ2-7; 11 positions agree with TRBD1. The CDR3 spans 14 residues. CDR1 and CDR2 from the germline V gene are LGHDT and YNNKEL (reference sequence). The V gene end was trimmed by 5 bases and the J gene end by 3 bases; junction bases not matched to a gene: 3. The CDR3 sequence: CASSAGTGGYEQYF. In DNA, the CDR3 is TGTGCCAGCAGCGCCGGGACAGGGGGCTACGAGCAGTACTTC.

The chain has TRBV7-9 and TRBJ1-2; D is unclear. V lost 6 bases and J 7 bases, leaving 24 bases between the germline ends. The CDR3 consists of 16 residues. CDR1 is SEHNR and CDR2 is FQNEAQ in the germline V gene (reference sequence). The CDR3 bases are TGTGCCAGCAGTTCCACCAACTGGCAGAGCGCGCGTGGCTACACCTTC. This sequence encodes CASSSTNWQSARGYTF.

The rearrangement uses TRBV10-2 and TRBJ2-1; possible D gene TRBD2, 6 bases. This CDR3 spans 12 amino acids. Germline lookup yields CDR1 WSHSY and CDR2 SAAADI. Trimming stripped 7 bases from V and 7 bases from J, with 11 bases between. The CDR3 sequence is CASTQTSNEQFF. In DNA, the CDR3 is TGCGCCAGCACCCAGACTAGTAATGAGCAGTTCTTC.

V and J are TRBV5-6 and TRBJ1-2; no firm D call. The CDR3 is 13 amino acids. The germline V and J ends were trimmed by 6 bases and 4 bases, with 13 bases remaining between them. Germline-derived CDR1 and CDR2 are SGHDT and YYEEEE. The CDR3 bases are TGTGCCAGCATGACGGGTTTCGGCTATGGCTACACCTTC. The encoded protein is CASMTGFGYGYTF.

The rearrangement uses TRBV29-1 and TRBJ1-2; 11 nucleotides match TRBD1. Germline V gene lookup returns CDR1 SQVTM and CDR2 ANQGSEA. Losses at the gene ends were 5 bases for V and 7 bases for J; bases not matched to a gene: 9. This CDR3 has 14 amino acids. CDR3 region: CSVRTGGAKIGYTF. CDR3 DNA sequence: TGCAGCGTTCGGACAGGGGGCGCGAAAATTGGCTACACCTTC.

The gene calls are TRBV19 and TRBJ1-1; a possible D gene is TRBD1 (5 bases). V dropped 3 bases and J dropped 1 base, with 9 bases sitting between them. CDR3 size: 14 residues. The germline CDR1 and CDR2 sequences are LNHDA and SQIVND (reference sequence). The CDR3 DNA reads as TGTGCCAGTAGTATCTGGGGCAGGAACACTGAAGCTTTCTTT. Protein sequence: CASSIWGRNTEAFF.

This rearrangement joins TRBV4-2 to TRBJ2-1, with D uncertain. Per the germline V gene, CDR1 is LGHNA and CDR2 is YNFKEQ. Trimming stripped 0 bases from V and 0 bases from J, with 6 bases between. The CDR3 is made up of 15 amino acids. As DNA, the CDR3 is TGTGCCAGCAGCCAAGAGGTGAGCTCCTACAATGAGCAGTTCTTC. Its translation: CASSQEVSSYNEQFF.

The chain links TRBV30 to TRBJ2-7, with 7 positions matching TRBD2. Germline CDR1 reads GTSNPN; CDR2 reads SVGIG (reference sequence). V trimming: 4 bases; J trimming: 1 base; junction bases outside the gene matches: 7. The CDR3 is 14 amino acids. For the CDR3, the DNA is TGTGCCTGGACCGAGGGAGGGTGGTCCTACGAGCAGTACTTC. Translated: CAWTEGGWSYEQYF. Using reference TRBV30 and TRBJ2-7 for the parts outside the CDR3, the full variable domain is SQTIHQWPATLVQPVGSPLSLECTVEGTSNPNLYWYRQAAGRGLQLLFYSVGIGQISSEVPQNLSASRPQDRQFILSSKKLLLSDSGFYLCAWTEGGWSYEQYFGPGTRLTVT.

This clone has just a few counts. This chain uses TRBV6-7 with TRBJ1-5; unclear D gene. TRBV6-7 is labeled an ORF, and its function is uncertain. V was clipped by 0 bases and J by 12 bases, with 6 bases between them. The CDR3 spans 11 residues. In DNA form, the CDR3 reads TGTGCCAGCAGTTACTCGAGACTCCAGCATTTT. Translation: CASSYSRLQHF.

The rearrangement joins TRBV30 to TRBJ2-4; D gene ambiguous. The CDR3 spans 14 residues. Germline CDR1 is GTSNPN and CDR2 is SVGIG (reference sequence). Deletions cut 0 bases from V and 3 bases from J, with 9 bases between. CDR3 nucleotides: TGTGCCTGGAGTGTACTTGCAGGCAAAAACATTCAGTACTTC. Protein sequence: CAWSVLAGKNIQYF.

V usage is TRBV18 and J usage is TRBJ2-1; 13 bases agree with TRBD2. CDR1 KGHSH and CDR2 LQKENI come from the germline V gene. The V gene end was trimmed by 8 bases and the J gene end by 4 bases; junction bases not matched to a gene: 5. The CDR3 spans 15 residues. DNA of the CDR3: TGTGCCAGCAAGACTAGCGGGGGGTCGTACAATGAGCAGTTCTTC. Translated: CASKTSGGSYNEQFF.

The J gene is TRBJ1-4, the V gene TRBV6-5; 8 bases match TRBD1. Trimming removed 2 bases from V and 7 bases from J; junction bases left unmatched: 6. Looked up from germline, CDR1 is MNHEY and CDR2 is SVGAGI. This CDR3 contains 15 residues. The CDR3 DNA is TGTGCCAGCAGTTACCGGGGCGGGACAGGTGAAAAACTGTTTTTT. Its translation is CASSYRGGTGEKLFF.

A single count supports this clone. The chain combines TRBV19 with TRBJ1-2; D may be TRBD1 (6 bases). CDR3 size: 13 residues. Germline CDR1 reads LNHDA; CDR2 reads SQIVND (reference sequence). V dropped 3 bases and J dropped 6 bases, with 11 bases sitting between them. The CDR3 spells CASSMGGGDGYTF. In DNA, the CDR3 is TGTGCCAGTAGTATGGGCGGGGGCGATGGCTACACCTTC.